This is a list of T cell receptor beta chains from one sample in a study of early T cells in non-severe SARS-CoV-2 infection. TCRdb fed the 5' RACE reads into MiXCR, producing one record per CDR3 protein. This table holds roughly 66,000 distinct CDR3 sequences, less than 9.5% found once. Sequenced sample: whole blood. These receptors were collected from an adult who was a healthcare worker with PCR-confirmed SARS-CoV-2 infection or an uninfected control (not recorded which). Both conserved end residues are part of each CDR3. The order of the fields is clone size, V gene, J gene, D gene, CDR3 DNA, CDR3 protein. A D gene is named only where the DNA matches it firmly. A row's size may be missing; if present it is once, few, many or a size class.

clone_size: many
v_call: TRBV5-4
j_call: TRBJ2-7
d_call: .
cdr3_nt: TGTGCCAGCAGCGCCGACAGGCAGGGCGAGCAGTACTTC
cdr3_aa: CASSADRQGEQYF

clone_size: many
v_call: TRBV10-2
j_call: TRBJ2-3
d_call: TRBD1
cdr3_nt: TGCGCCAGCACTCCGGGACAGCTCACAGATACGCAGTATTTT
cdr3_aa: CASTPGQLTDTQYF

clone_size: many
v_call: TRBV19
j_call: TRBJ1-2
d_call: .
cdr3_nt: TGTGCCAGTAGAGATGACCAATCAAGGGGCTACACCTTC
cdr3_aa: CASRDDQSRGYTF

clone_size: many
v_call: TRBV7-2
j_call: TRBJ2-5
d_call: TRBD1
cdr3_nt: TGTGCCAGCAGCCCGGGGACAGGGGTACAGACCCAGTACTTC
cdr3_aa: CASSPGTGVQTQYF

clone_size: many
v_call: TRBV7-9
j_call: TRBJ2-1
d_call: .
cdr3_nt: TGTGCCAGCAGCCCGAAAGGGCCCAATGAGCAGTTCTTC
cdr3_aa: CASSPKGPNEQFF

clone_size: many
v_call: TRBV20-1
j_call: TRBJ2-3
d_call: TRBD2
cdr3_nt: TGCAGTGCTAGCCCCCCGGGACTAGCGGGCACAGATACGCAGTATTTT
cdr3_aa: CSASPPGLAGTDTQYF

clone_size: many
v_call: TRBV29-1
j_call: TRBJ2-1
d_call: .
cdr3_nt: TGCAGCGTTGAAGACCCCCTGTTAAATGAGCAGTTCTTC
cdr3_aa: CSVEDPLLNEQFF

clone_size: .
v_call: TRBV7-9
j_call: TRBJ1-2
d_call: .
cdr3_nt: TGTGCCAGCGGACGAGATTATGGCTACACCTTC
cdr3_aa: CASGRDYGYTF

clone_size: many
v_call: TRBV5-8
j_call: TRBJ2-1
d_call: .
cdr3_nt: TGTGCCAGCCGCGTGCGGGGAGTCAATGAGCAGTTCTTC
cdr3_aa: CASRVRGVNEQFF

clone_size: .
v_call: TRBV2
j_call: TRBJ2-2
d_call: .
cdr3_nt: TGTGCCAGCAGCCGGGCGGGGCAATTCACCGGGGAGCTGTTTTTT
cdr3_aa: CASSRAGQFTGELFF

clone_size: .
v_call: TRBV27
j_call: TRBJ2-6
d_call: TRBD2
cdr3_nt: TGTGCCAGCACCAAAACTAGCGGGAGTACGTCTGGGGCCAACGTCCTGACTTTC
cdr3_aa: CASTKTSGSTSGANVLTF

clone_size: .
v_call: TRBV18
j_call: TRBJ1-4
d_call: TRBD1
cdr3_nt: TGTGCCAGCTCACCGGACAGGATCGAAAAACTGTTTTTT
cdr3_aa: CASSPDRIEKLFF

clone_size: .
v_call: TRBV5-6
j_call: TRBJ1-4
d_call: .
cdr3_nt: TGTGCCAGCAGCTTGAGGGGCTTTGGTGAAAAACTGTTTTTT
cdr3_aa: CASSLRGFGEKLFF

clone_size: .
v_call: TRBV4-3
j_call: TRBJ2-1
d_call: .
cdr3_nt: TGCGCCAGCAGCCGTCTTCAAGCCTACAATGAGCAGTTCTTC
cdr3_aa: CASSRLQAYNEQFF

clone_size: many
v_call: TRBV29-1
j_call: TRBJ1-1
d_call: TRBD1
cdr3_nt: TGCAGCGTTCACCGGCGGGACAGGGGGCTTGCTTTCTTT
cdr3_aa: CSVHRRDRGLAFF

clone_size: .
v_call: TRBV18
j_call: TRBJ1-6
d_call: .
cdr3_nt: TGTGCCAGCTCACCAACGGCAGGGGAGGTGCCCCTCCACTTT
cdr3_aa: CASSPTAGEVPLHF

clone_size: .
v_call: TRBV7-2
j_call: TRBJ2-2
d_call: .
cdr3_nt: TGTGCCAGCAGCCAAGGGGCTTGGCCCGGGGAGCTGTTTTTT
cdr3_aa: CASSQGAWPGELFF

clone_size: .
v_call: TRBV20-1
j_call: TRBJ2-2
d_call: TRBD2
cdr3_nt: TGCAGTGCTAGGAAACTAGCGGGATCCGGGGAGCTGTTTTTT
cdr3_aa: CSARKLAGSGELFF